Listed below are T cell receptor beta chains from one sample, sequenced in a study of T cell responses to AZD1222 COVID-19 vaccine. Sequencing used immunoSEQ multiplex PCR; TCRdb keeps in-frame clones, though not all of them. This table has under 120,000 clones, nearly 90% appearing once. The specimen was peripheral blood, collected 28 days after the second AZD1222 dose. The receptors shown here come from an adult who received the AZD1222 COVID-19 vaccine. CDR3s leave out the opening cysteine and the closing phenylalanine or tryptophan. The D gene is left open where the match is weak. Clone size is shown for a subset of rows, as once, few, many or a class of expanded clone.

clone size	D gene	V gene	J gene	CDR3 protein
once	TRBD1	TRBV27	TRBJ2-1	ASSYLQGAKYNEQF
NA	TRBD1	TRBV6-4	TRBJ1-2	ASSSPRDRGSPHYYGYT
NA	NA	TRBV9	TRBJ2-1	ASRGDNEQF
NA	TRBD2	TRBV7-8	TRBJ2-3	ASSRGLAGGSDTQY
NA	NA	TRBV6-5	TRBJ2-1	ASSYRDSYNEQF
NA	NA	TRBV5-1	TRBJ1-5	ASSFQPGQPQH
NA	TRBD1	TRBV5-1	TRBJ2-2	ASSSGQGNTGELF
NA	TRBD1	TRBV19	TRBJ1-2	ASSSPRDRGRNYGYT
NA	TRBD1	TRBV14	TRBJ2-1	ASSQRQGHVNEQF
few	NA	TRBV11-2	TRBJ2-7	ASSRLDGTYEQY
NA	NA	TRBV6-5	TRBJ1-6	ASGGYNSPLH
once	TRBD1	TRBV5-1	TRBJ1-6	ASSLGQGQNSSPLH
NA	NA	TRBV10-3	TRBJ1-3	AISPSTGQVGNTIY
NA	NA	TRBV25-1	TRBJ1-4	ASSLRGTNEKLF
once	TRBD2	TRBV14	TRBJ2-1	ASSRPTSGRLNEQF
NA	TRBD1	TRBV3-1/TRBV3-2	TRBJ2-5	ASSQRGAGTEETQY
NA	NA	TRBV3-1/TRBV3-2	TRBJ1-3	ASSQGAVSGNTIY
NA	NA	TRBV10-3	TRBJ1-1	AISGLNTEAF
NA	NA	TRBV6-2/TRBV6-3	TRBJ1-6	ASSYEESWNSPLH
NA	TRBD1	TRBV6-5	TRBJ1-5	ASSLMDRGQQPQH